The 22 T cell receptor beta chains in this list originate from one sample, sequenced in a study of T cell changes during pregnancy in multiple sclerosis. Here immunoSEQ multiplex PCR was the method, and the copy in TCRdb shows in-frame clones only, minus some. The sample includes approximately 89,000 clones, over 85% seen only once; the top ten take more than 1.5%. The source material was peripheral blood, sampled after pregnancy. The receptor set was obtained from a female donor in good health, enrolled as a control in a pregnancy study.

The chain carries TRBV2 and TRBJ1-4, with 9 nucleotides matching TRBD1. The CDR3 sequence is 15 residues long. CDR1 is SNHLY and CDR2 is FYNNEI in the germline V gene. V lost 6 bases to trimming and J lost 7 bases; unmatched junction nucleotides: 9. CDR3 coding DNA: TGTGCCAGCAGCGGAGAGACAGGGGGGATTGAAAAACTGTTTTTT. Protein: CASSGETGGIEKLFF.

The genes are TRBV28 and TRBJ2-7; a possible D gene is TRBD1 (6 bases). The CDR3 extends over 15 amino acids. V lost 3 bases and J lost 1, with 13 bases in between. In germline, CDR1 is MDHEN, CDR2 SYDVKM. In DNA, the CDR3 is TGTGCCAGCAGTTTTTGGGTCACAGGGTCCTACGAGCAGTACTTC. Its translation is CASSFWVTGSYEQYF.

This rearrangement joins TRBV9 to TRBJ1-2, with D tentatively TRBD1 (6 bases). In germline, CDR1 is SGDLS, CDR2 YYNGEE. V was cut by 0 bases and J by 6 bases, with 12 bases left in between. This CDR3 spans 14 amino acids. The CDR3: CASSVDGTYHGYTF. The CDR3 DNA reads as TGTGCCAGCAGCGTAGACGGGACATACCATGGCTACACCTTC.

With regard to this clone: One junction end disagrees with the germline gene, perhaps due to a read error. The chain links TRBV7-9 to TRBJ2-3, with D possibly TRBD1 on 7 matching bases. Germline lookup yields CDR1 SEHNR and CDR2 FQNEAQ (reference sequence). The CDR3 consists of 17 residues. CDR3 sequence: CASSLAGGGGRADTQYF. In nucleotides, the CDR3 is TGTGCCAGCAGCCTAGCCGGTGGAGGGGGCCGGGCAGATACGCAGTATTTT. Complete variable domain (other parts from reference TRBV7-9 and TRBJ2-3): DTGVSQNPRHKITKRGQNVTFRCDPISEHNRLYWYRQTLGQGPEFLTYFQNEAQLEKSRLLSDRFSAERPKGSFSTLEIQRTEQGDSAMYLCASSLAGGGGRADTQYFGPGTRLTVL.

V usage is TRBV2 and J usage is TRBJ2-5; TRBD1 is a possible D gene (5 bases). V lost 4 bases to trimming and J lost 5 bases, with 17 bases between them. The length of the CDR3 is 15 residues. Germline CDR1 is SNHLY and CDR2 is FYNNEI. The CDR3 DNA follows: TGTGCCAGCAGTGGTGGGATAGGGGCAGGGGAGACCCAGTACTTC. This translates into CASSGGIGAGETQYF. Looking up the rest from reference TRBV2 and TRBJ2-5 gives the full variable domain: EPEVTQTPSHQVTQMGQEVILRCVPISNHLYFYWYRQILGQKVEFLVSFYNNEISEKSEIFDDQFSVERPDGSNFTLKIRSTKLEDSAMYFCASSGGIGAGETQYFGPGTRLLVL.

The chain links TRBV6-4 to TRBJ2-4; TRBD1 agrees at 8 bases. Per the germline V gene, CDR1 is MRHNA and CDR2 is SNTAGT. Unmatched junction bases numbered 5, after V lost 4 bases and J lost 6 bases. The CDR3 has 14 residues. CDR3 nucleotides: TGTGCCAGCAGTGTCCAACAGGGGGTAAACATTCAGTACTTC. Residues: CASSVQQGVNIQYF.

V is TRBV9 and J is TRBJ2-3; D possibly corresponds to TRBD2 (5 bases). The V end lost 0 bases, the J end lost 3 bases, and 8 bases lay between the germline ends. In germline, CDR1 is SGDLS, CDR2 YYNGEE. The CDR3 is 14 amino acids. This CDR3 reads CASSVVGGTDTQYF. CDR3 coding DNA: TGTGCCAGCAGCGTAGTTGGCGGGACAGATACGCAGTATTTT.

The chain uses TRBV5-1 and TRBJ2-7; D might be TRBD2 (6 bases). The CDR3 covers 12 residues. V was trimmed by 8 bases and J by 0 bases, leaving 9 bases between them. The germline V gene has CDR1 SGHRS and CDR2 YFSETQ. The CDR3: CARGDSSYEQYF. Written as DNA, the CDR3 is TGCGCCAGGGGGGACTCCTCCTACGAGCAGTACTTC.

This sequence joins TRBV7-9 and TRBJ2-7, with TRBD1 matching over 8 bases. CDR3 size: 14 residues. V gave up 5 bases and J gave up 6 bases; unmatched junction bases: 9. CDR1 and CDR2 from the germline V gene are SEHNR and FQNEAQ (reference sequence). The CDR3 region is CASSDGTGGSEQYF. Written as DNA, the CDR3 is TGTGCCAGCAGCGACGGGACAGGTGGCTCCGAGCAGTACTTC.

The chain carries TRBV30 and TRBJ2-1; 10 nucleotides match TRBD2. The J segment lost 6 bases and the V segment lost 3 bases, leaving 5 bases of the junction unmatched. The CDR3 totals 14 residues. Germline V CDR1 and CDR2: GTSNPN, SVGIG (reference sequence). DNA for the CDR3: TGTGCCTGGAGGATAGCGGGAGGTTCCAATGAGCAGTTCTTC. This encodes CAWRIAGGSNEQFF. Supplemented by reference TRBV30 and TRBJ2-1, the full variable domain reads SQTIHQWPATLVQPVGSPLSLECTVEGTSNPNLYWYRQAAGRGLQLLFYSVGIGQISSEVPQNLSASRPQDRQFILSSKKLLLSDSGFYLCAWRIAGGSNEQFFGPGTRLTVL.

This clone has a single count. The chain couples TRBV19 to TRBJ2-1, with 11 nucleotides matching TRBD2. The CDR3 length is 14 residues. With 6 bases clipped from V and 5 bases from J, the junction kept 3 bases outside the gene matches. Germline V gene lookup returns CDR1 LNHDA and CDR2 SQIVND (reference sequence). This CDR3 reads CASSQTSGDNEQFF. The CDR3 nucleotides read TGTGCCAGTAGCCAGACTAGCGGGGACAATGAGCAGTTCTTC.

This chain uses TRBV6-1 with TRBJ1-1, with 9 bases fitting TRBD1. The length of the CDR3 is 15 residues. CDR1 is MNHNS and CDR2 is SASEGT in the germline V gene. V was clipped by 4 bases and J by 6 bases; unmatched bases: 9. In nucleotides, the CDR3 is TGTGCCAGCAGTGTCCTGGACAGGGGCGGAGCTGAAGCTTTCTTT. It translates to CASSVLDRGGAEAFF.

The CDR3 region has the DNA TGTGCCATCAGTGAGTCGGGGGGGAATGAAGCTTTCTTT. Its protein product is CAISESGGNEAFF. This rearrangement joins TRBV10-3 to TRBJ1-1; perhaps TRBD1 as D (5 bases). The CDR3 totals 13 residues. Trimming shortened V by 0 bases and J by 7 bases, and 9 bases separated the two germline ends. CDR1 and CDR2 from the germline V gene are ENHRY and SYGVKD.

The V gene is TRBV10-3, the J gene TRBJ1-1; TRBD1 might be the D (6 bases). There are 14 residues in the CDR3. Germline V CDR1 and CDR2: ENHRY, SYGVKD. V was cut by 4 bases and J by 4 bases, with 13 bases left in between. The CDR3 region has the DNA TGTGCCATCAGTGTGGGGGCCGGAGGCACTGAAGCTTTCTTT. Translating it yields CAISVGAGGTEAFF.

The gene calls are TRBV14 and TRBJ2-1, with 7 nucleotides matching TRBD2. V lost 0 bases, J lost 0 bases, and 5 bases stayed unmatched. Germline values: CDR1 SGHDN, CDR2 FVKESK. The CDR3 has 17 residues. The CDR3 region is CASSQDLGGSSYNEQFF. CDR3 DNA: TGTGCCAGCAGCCAAGATCTGGGCGGGAGCTCCTACAATGAGCAGTTCTTC.

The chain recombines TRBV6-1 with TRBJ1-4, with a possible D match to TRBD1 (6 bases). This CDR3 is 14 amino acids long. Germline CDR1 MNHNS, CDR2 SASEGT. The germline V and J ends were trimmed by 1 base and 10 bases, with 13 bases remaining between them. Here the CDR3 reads CASSEVEQGRKLFF. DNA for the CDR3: TGTGCCAGCAGTGAAGTCGAGCAGGGGCGAAAACTGTTTTTT.

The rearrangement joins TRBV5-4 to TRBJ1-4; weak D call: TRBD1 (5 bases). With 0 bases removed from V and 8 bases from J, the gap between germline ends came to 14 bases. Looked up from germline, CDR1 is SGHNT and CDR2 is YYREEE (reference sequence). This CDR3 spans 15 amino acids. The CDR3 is CASSLESARGEKLFF. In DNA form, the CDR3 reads TGTGCCAGCAGCTTGGAGTCAGCCCGGGGGGAAAAACTGTTTTTT.

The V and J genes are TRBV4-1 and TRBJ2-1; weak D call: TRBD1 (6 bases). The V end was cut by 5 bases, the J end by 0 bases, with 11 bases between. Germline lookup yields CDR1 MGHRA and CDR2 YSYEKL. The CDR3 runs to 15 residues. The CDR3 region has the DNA TGCGCCAGCAGCGACCGGGACACCTCCTACAATGAGCAGTTCTTC. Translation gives CASSDRDTSYNEQFF.

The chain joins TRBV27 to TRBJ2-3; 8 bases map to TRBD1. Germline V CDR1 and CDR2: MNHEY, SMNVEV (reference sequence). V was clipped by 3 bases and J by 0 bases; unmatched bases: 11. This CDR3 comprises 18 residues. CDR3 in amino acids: CASSFRQGLNTSTDTQYF. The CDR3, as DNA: TGTGCCAGCAGTTTCCGACAGGGGCTCAATACTAGCACAGATACGCAGTATTTT.

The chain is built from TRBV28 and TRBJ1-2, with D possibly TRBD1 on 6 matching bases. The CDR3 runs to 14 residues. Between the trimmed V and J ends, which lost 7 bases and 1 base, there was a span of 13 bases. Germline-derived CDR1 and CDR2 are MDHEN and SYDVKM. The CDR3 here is CASTWTAINYGYTF. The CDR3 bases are TGTGCCAGCACCTGGACAGCGATTAACTATGGCTACACCTTC.

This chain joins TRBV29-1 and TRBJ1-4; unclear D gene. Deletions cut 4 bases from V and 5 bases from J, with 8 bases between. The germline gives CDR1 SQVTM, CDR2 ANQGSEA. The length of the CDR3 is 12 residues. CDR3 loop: CSVAFRNEKLFF. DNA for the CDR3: TGCAGCGTTGCCTTCCGGAATGAAAAACTGTTTTTT.

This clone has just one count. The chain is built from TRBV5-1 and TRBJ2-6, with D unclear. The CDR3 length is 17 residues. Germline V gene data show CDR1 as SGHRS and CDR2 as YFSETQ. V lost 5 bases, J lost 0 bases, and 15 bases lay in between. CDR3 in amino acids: CASSRNRPSSGANVLTF. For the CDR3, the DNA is TGCGCCAGCAGTCGGAACAGACCAAGCTCTGGGGCCAACGTCCTGACTTTC.